What follows are 23 T cell receptor beta chains derived from one specimen sequenced in a study of long-term antiretroviral therapy in people with HIV (dated by TCRdb to between 2021 and 2024). Sequencing of the TRB variable region was done with the immunoSEQ hsTCRB v3.0 assay at survey level resolution. TCRdb's version of the immuneACCESS table is confined to in-frame rearrangements and falls short of the full clone set. An unresolved V gene accounts for under half of the shortfall where checked; the remainder is of unknown origin. The sample table shows 33,000 or so clones, and around 97% are seen once. The leading ten clones occupy 1.5% to 2% of the sample. The source was unsorted PBMCs, collected 7.6 years after starting antiretroviral therapy. These receptors came from a man aged 25 to 40 with HIV.

V and J are TRBV5-1 and TRBJ2-2; weak D call: TRBD1 (5 bases). This CDR3 spans 15 amino acids. The V gene's germline CDR1 is SGHRS and CDR2 YFSETQ. Trimming left V 0 bases short and J 8 bases short, with 14 bases between. The CDR3: CASSLAAGAGGELFF. The CDR3 nucleotides read TGCGCCAGCAGCTTGGCCGCTGGGGCCGGTGGGGAGCTGTTTTTT.

V gene TRBV7-8 combines with J gene TRBJ1-3; unclear D gene. In germline, CDR1 is SGHVS, CDR2 FQNEAQ. Trimming took 0 bases from V and 4 from J, leaving 10 bases between them. The CDR3 has 15 residues. CDR3 nucleotide sequence: TGTGCCAGCAGCTTAGCGAGGACTGTCGGAAACACCATATATTTT. This codes for CASSLARTVGNTIYF. The full variable domain, with the rest looked up from reference TRBV7-8 and TRBJ1-3, is GAGVSQSPRYKVAKRGQDVALRCDPISGHVSLFWYQQALGQGPEFLTYFQNEAQLDKSGLPSDRFFAERPEGSVSTLKIQRTQQEDSAVYLCASSLARTVGNTIYFGEGSWLTVV.

The DNA for the CDR3 is TGTGCCAGTCGCGAGGCGGGAGTCCGCACAGATACGCAGTATTTT. It is translated as CASREAGVRTDTQYF. The chain is built from TRBV6-5 and TRBJ2-3, with 7 positions matching TRBD2. The trim removed 9 bases at V and 1 base at J, leaving 10 bases unmatched. The CDR3 extends over 15 amino acids. Germline V gene lookup returns CDR1 MNHEY and CDR2 SVGAGI.

The V gene is TRBV7-9, the J gene TRBJ1-2, with D possibly being TRBD1 (5 bases). V shed 2 bases and J shed 6 bases, with 10 bases lying between them. The CDR3 has 13 residues. Germline-derived CDR1 and CDR2 are SEHNR and FQNEAQ (reference sequence). The CDR3 nucleotides are TGTGCCAGCAGCTTACTGGGACGCGATGGCTACACCTTC. It codes for CASSLLGRDGYTF.

This clone was observed once. This chain joins TRBV29-1 and TRBJ2-6; 7 bases are shared with TRBD2. The V gene end was trimmed by 6 bases and the J gene end by 2 bases; junction bases not matched to a gene: 13. Germline CDR1 and CDR2: SQVTM and ANQGSEA. CDR3 length: 17 amino acids. CDR3 residues: CSVGGGDSPTGANVLTF. For the CDR3, the DNA is TGCAGCGTGGGGGGGGGAGACTCCCCAACTGGGGCCAACGTCCTGACTTTC.

The chain couples TRBV12-5 to TRBJ1-4, with a tentative D call TRBD1 (6 bases). There are 14 residues in the CDR3. The V end was cut by 7 bases, the J end by 3 bases, with 12 bases between. CDR1 is LGHNT, CDR2 FRNRAP, per germline. CDR3 DNA sequence: TGTGCTAGTGCCCTAGACAGGCCTAATGAAAAACTGTTTTTT. This sequence encodes CASALDRPNEKLFF.

This chain uses TRBV4-3 with TRBJ2-1; perhaps D is TRBD1 or TRBD2 (7 bases each). This CDR3 is built from 17 residues. CDR1 and CDR2 from the germline V gene are LGHNA and YSLEER. V was trimmed by 0 bases and J by 4 bases, leaving 16 bases between them. The CDR3 is CASSQESGDSPYNEQFF. The CDR3 nucleotides read TGCGCCAGCAGCCAAGAAAGCGGGGACAGTCCTTACAATGAGCAGTTCTTC.

This rearrangement joins TRBV30 to TRBJ2-6; 7 bases agree with TRBD1. Germline V lookup: CDR1 GTSNPN, CDR2 SVGIG (reference sequence). The trim removed 7 bases at V and 0 bases at J, leaving 3 bases unmatched. CDR3 size: 14 residues. The CDR3 reads CASRQGSGANVLTF. The CDR3 DNA is TGTGCCTCACGACAGGGCTCTGGGGCCAACGTCCTGACTTTC.

This chain uses TRBV7-3 with TRBJ2-7, with a tentative D call TRBD1 (5 bases). CDR1 SGHTA and CDR2 FQGTGA come from the germline V gene. The CDR3 has 15 residues. Trimming stripped 5 bases from V and 4 bases from J, with 18 bases between. The CDR3 loop reads CASSASEKGIYEQYF. The CDR3 DNA sequence: TGTGCCAGCAGCGCTTCGGAGAAGGGGATATACGAGCAGTACTTC.

The J gene is TRBJ2-5, the V gene TRBV7-2; maybe TRBD2 (6 bases). The V end lost 1 base, the J end lost 5 bases, and 11 bases lay between the germline ends. Looked up from germline, CDR1 is SGHTA and CDR2 is FQGNSA. The CDR3 covers 14 residues. For the CDR3, the DNA is TGTGCCAGCAGCTTAGTGCAGGCGGGGGAGACCCAGTACTTC. Encoded protein: CASSLVQAGETQYF.

This rearrangement joins TRBV2 to TRBJ2-7, with D perhaps being TRBD1 or TRBD2 (6 bases each). Per germline, CDR1 SNHLY and CDR2 FYNNEI. Trimming took off 5 bases at V and 6 bases at J, with 14 bases between the two ends. This CDR3 is built from 13 residues. The DNA of the CDR3 is TGTGCCAGCAGTTTGGGGGGACAACTCGAGCAGTACTTC. Its translation is CASSLGGQLEQYF.

The chain combines TRBV19 with TRBJ1-2; D uncertain. Deletions cut 6 bases from V and 4 bases from J, with 12 bases between. Germline loops: CDR1 LNHDA, CDR2 SQIVND (reference sequence). The CDR3 has 13 amino acids. CDR3: CASSEQLSYGYTF. CDR3 DNA: TGTGCCAGTAGCGAACAATTATCCTATGGCTACACCTTC.

The chain carries TRBV28 and TRBJ2-7; unclear D gene. Looked up from germline, CDR1 is MDHEN and CDR2 is SYDVKM. The germline V and J ends were trimmed by 3 bases and 4 bases, with 13 bases remaining between them. CDR3 length: 14 residues. The CDR3 DNA follows: TGTGCCAGCAGTTTGTTAGGGCGTCAATACGAGCAGTACTTC. Residues: CASSLLGRQYEQYF.

CDR3 bases: TGTGCCAGCAGTACCCTGAGCGGCCCCTACGAGCAGTACTTC. Translating gives CASSTLSGPYEQYF. The J gene is TRBJ2-7, the V gene TRBV7-2; D may be TRBD2 (5 bases). The CDR3 spans 14 residues. The germline CDR1 and CDR2 sequences are SGHTA and FQGNSA. Trimming shortened V by 6 bases and J by 2 bases, and 14 bases separated the two germline ends.

V and J are TRBV10-3 and TRBJ2-1; D is possibly TRBD1 or TRBD2 (6 bases each). CDR1 ENHRY and CDR2 SYGVKD come from the germline V gene. The V end lost 2 bases, the J end lost 9 bases, and 14 bases lay between the germline ends. CDR3 length: 14 amino acids. CDR3 loop: CAISERGEVREQFF. CDR3 nucleotide sequence: TGTGCCATCAGTGAGAGGGGGGAGGTCCGTGAGCAGTTCTTC.

The rearrangement joins TRBV30 to TRBJ2-1; TRBD2 aligns across 10 bases. CDR1 and CDR2 (germline): GTSNPN, SVGIG (reference sequence). The CDR3 loop spans 15 amino acids. The trim removed 5 bases at V and 5 bases at J, leaving 9 bases unmatched. CDR3 nucleotides: TGTGCCTGGTCCCGAGGACTAGCGGAGAACAATGAGCAGTTCTTC. This translates into CAWSRGLAENNEQFF.

This clone was observed once. CDR3 sequence reads: CASSPLPSGSSYNEQFF. The CDR3 DNA sequence: TGTGCCAGCTCACCACTTCCTAGCGGGAGCTCCTACAATGAGCAGTTCTTC. The chain combines TRBV18 with TRBJ2-1, with 10 bases lining up with TRBD2. V shed 1 base, J shed 0 bases, and the junction held 3 bases outside the gene matches. The CDR3 runs 17 residues. Germline V gives CDR1 KGHSH, CDR2 LQKENI.

V gene TRBV11-1 combines with J gene TRBJ1-3; 7 positions agree with TRBD1. The trim removed 5 bases at V and 3 bases at J, leaving 7 bases unmatched. Germline V CDR1 and CDR2: SGHAT, FQDESV (reference sequence). The CDR3 is 15 amino acids. CDR3 sequence (DNA): TGTGCCAGCAGCCAGGAGGGGGCGCTTGGAAACACCATATATTTT. This sequence encodes CASSQEGALGNTIYF.

The chain uses TRBV2 and TRBJ1-4; D remains unclear. V was clipped by 3 bases and J by 5 bases, with 10 bases between them. The CDR3 has 14 amino acids. Per the germline V gene, CDR1 is SNHLY and CDR2 is FYNNEI. In DNA form, the CDR3 reads TGTGCCAGCAGTGAGTACGGAGCGAATGAAAAACTGTTTTTT. It codes for CASSEYGANEKLFF.

This clone appeared once. The chain has TRBV6-6 and TRBJ1-1; possibly TRBD1 for D (5 bases). Trimming removed 3 bases from V and 3 bases from J, with 11 bases in between. This CDR3 spans 14 amino acids. Per the germline V gene, CDR1 is MNHNY and CDR2 is SVGAGI (reference sequence). The CDR3 loop reads CASSYGDRDTEAFF. For the CDR3, the DNA is TGTGCCAGCAGTTATGGAGACAGAGACACTGAAGCTTTCTTT.

The J gene is TRBJ2-7, the V gene TRBV7-6, with TRBD2 as a possible D gene (7 bases). The ends were cut back, 5 bases at V and 4 bases at J, with 27 bases in the middle. This CDR3 spans 18 amino acids. Germline V gives CDR1 SGHVS, CDR2 FNYEAQ. Written as DNA, the CDR3 is TGTGCCAGCAGCATCGCTAGGGGGTGGCTAGCGGATCTATACGAGCAGTACTTC. It is translated as CASSIARGWLADLYEQYF.

The chain recombines TRBV6-1 with TRBJ2-1; TRBD1 matches 10 bases. CDR1 is MNHNS, CDR2 SASEGT, per germline. The CDR3 spans 16 residues. J was trimmed by 12 bases and V by 4 bases; bases with no gene match: 15. This CDR3 is CASSVGGPGQGMGQFF. The CDR3 bases are TGTGCCAGCAGTGTCGGTGGTCCGGGACAGGGGATGGGGCAGTTCTTC.

This chain links TRBV6-1 with TRBJ2-7, with 7 nucleotides matching TRBD2. Germline V gene data show CDR1 as MNHNS and CDR2 as SASEGT. V lost 2 bases to trimming and J lost 1 base; unmatched junction nucleotides: 2. The CDR3 is 14 amino acids. The CDR3 region has the DNA TGTGCCAGCAGTGAATGGGGGGGGTCCTACGAGCAGTACTTC. Its translation: CASSEWGGSYEQYF.